The 32 T cell receptor beta chains reported below all come from one sample, sequenced in a study of T cells in Graves' hyperthyroidism and ophthalmopathy. TCR beta CDR3 regions were amplified from RNA transcripts. When the TCR CDR3 underwent first-round RT-PCR, the HTBI primer set was used. TCRdb analysed the multiplex PCR reads with MiXCR anew, one entry per CDR3 protein. Of 300,000 to 500,000 distinct CDR3 sequences in the sample, more than 13% are singletons; the top ten hold around 27%. Sequencing was carried out using blood. All receptors derive from a man aged 50 to 60 with Graves' ophthalmopathy.

This clonotype appeared a few times. V usage is TRBV19 and J usage is TRBJ2-2, with D tentatively TRBD2 (6 bases). The CDR3 spans 15 residues. Germline loops: CDR1 LNHDA, CDR2 SQIVND (reference sequence). V lost 7 bases and J lost 4, with 16 bases in between. CDR3 sequence (DNA): TGTGCCAGTACTGCCCGGGGGTTCGGCACCGGGGAGCTGTTTTTT. This translates into CASTARGFGTGELFF.

This clonotype was counted at least ten times. This sequence joins TRBV27 and TRBJ1-2, with 11 positions matching TRBD1. Germline V gene sequence: CDR1 MNHEY, CDR2 SMNVEV (reference sequence). The ends lost 3 bases at V and 7 bases at J; junction bases unmatched: 7. The CDR3 is 15 amino acids. For the CDR3, the DNA is TGTGCCAGCAGTTTCGGACAGGGGGCAGGCTCTGGCTACACCTTC. It translates to CASSFGQGAGSGYTF.

In this sample, this clonotype turned up many times. This rearrangement joins TRBV7-9 to TRBJ2-3; TRBD2 matches 7 bases. Germline trimming cut 4 bases from V and 0 bases from J; bases unmatched to any gene: 4. From germline, CDR1 is SEHNR and CDR2 FQNEAQ (reference sequence). The CDR3 consists of 15 residues. The CDR3, as DNA: TGTGCCAGCAGCTCGTCTAGCGGAAGCACAGATACGCAGTATTTT. It yields the protein CASSSSSGSTDTQYF.

The sample holds many counts of this clonotype. The rearrangement uses TRBV4-1 and TRBJ2-2; TRBD2 aligns across 9 bases. CDR1 MGHRA and CDR2 YSYEKL come from the germline V gene. Trimming took 0 bases from V and 0 from J; bases not matched to a gene: 8. This CDR3 has 19 residues. CDR3 loop: CASSQDQQREAANTGELFF. The CDR3, as DNA: TGCGCCAGCAGCCAAGATCAGCAGCGGGAGGCCGCGAACACCGGGGAGCTGTTTTTT.

This clonotype appeared a few times. The CDR3 loop is CASSQQGLDSPLHF. The CDR3 DNA reads TGTGCCAGCAGCCAACAGGGCCTGGATTCACCCCTCCACTTT. This chain connects TRBV16 to TRBJ1-6; maybe TRBD1 (5 bases). Germline values: CDR1 KGHSY, CDR2 FQNENV. V was cut by 2 bases and J by 8 bases, with 10 bases left in between. The CDR3 loop spans 14 amino acids.

In its sample, this clonotype was seen a few times. V and J are TRBV9 and TRBJ2-5; 9 bases agree with TRBD2. Germline V gene data show CDR1 as SGDLS and CDR2 as YYNGEE. Losses at the gene ends were 4 bases for V and 5 bases for J; bases not matched to a gene: 6. CDR3 length: 14 amino acids. CDR3 in DNA: TGTGCCAGCAGCCCGAGCGGGAGGACGGAGACCCAGTACTTC. This gives the protein CASSPSGRTETQYF. The full variable domain, rest sourced from reference TRBV9 and TRBJ2-5, is DSGVTQTPKHLITATGQRVTLRCSPRSGDLSVYWYQQSLDQGLQFLIQYYNGEERAKGNILERFSAQQFPDLHSELNLSSLELGDSALYFCASSPSGRTETQYFGPGTRLLVL.

This clonotype was found many times. This sequence joins TRBV6-5 and TRBJ1-5; D not certain. CDR1 is MNHEY and CDR2 is SVGAGI in the germline V gene. V shed 2 bases and J shed 5 bases, with 10 bases lying between them. The CDR3 contains 14 residues. CDR3 DNA sequence: TGTGCCAGCAGTTACAGGGTACGGGATCAGCCCCAGCATTTT. Translation gives CASSYRVRDQPQHF.

At least ten counts were recorded for this clonotype. The V call is TRBV12-3 or TRBV12-4, the J call TRBJ1-5; D gene unclear. Trimming cost V 2 bases and J 5 bases, with 10 bases left between them. The length of the CDR3 is 14 residues. CDR3 protein: CASSLIRTDQPQHF. The DNA for the CDR3 is TGTGCCAGCAGTTTAATCCGCACCGATCAGCCCCAGCATTTT.

The sample holds many counts of this clonotype. The CDR3 DNA is TGTGCCTGGAGTCACCCCAGTGTCGCTGAAGCTTTCTTT. Amino acid sequence: CAWSHPSVAEAFF. The genes are TRBV30 and TRBJ1-1; unclear D gene. The CDR3 extends over 13 amino acids. Trimming took 2 bases from V and 6 from J, leaving 13 bases between them. Germline-derived CDR1 and CDR2 are GTSNPN and SVGIG (reference sequence).

The chain uses TRBV12-3 or TRBV12-4 and TRBJ1-4; D not resolved. V was pared by 5 bases and J by 2 bases, with 9 bases between. CDR3 length: 14 amino acids. This chain's CDR3 is CASSRTDTNEKLFF. The CDR3 DNA reads as TGTGCCAGCAGTCGGACGGATACTAATGAAAAACTGTTTTTT.

This clonotype was detected a few times. The chain uses TRBV20-1 and TRBJ2-7, with TRBD2 matching 13 bases. The CDR3 contains 15 residues. Per the germline V gene, CDR1 is DFQATT and CDR2 is SNEGSKA (reference sequence). J lost 2 bases, V lost 5 bases, and 6 bases had no gene match. CDR3 loop: CSALGTSGTPYEQYF. CDR3 nucleotides: TGCAGTGCTCTCGGGACTAGCGGGACCCCCTACGAGCAGTACTTC.

This clonotype was seen repeatedly, ten times or more. The V gene is TRBV6-1, the J gene TRBJ2-2, with D possibly called TRBD1 or TRBD2 (5 bases each). Looked up from germline, CDR1 is MNHNS and CDR2 is SASEGT. V lost 5 bases, J lost 3 bases, and 7 bases lay in between. The CDR3 length is 13 residues. The CDR3 loop reads CASSWDHTGELFF. DNA of the CDR3: TGTGCCAGCAGTTGGGACCACACCGGGGAGCTGTTTTTT.

This clonotype has ten or more counts. The gene calls are TRBV12-3 or TRBV12-4 and TRBJ1-2; D not resolved. The CDR3 contains 13 residues. The V gene lost 6 bases and the J gene lost 0 bases, with 8 bases spanning the gap. The chain's CDR3 is CASRPDANYGYTF. Here the CDR3 DNA reads TGTGCCAGCAGACCAGACGCTAACTATGGCTACACCTTC.

This clonotype has more than one count but fewer than ten. This chain connects TRBV28 to TRBJ2-7; TRBD1 matches 7 bases. The trim removed 9 bases at V and 2 bases at J, leaving 7 bases unmatched. Per the germline V gene, CDR1 is MDHEN and CDR2 is SYDVKM. CDR3 length: 13 residues. The CDR3, as DNA: TGTGCCAGTTCCGTGGGACAGACCTACGAGCAGTACTTC. It encodes CASSVGQTYEQYF.

This clonotype was counted many times. This sequence joins TRBV7-2 and TRBJ2-1; D call uncertain. From germline, CDR1 is SGHTA and CDR2 FQGNSA. Trimming took 5 bases from V and 5 from J, leaving 4 bases between them. This CDR3 contains 11 residues. CDR3 sequence (DNA): TGTGCCAGCAGCCAAGACAATGAGCAGTTCTTC. Its protein is CASSQDNEQFF.

The CDR3 sequence is CASSAQGYEQYF. The CDR3 bases are TGTGCCAGTAGTGCACAGGGATACGAGCAGTACTTC. V gene TRBV19 combines with J gene TRBJ2-7; D is possibly TRBD1 (6 bases). Trimming left V 5 bases short and J 4 bases short, with 9 bases between. Germline CDR1 LNHDA, CDR2 SQIVND (reference sequence). This CDR3 contains 12 residues.

This clonotype was counted ten times or more. This sequence joins TRBV6-1 and TRBJ1-5; no definite D call. This CDR3 is built from 15 residues. Germline V CDR1 and CDR2: MNHNS, SASEGT. V lost 0 bases to trimming and J lost 2 bases, with 8 bases between them. CDR3 residues: CASSEAGGGNQPQHF. CDR3 sequence (DNA): TGTGCCAGCAGTGAAGCAGGCGGGGGCAATCAGCCCCAGCATTTT.

This clonotype was found many times. This chain links TRBV18 with TRBJ2-2; D gene unclear. The CDR3 consists of 15 residues. CDR1 is KGHSH and CDR2 is LQKENI in the germline V gene. Trimming removed 3 bases at V and 0 bases at J, with 8 bases between. CDR3: CASSPSAANTGELFF. CDR3 DNA sequence: TGTGCCAGCTCACCCTCGGCGGCGAACACCGGGGAGCTGTTTTTT.

J is TRBJ2-7 and V is TRBV10-3; no firm D call. The V end lost 0 bases, the J end lost 1 base, and 1 base lay between the germline ends. CDR3 length: 12 residues. Germline V CDR1 and CDR2: ENHRY, SYGVKD. CDR3: CAISESSYEQYF. In nucleotides, the CDR3 is TGTGCCATCAGTGAGTCATCCTACGAGCAGTACTTC.

The chain uses TRBV19 and TRBJ1-5; no definite D call. The germline CDR1 and CDR2 sequences are LNHDA and SQIVND (reference sequence). This CDR3 spans 14 amino acids. The V end was cut by 7 bases, the J end by 5 bases, with 15 bases between. CDR3 nucleotide sequence: TGTGCCAGTACCATCCGGTTTCTGGATCAGCCCCAGCATTTT. It yields the protein CASTIRFLDQPQHF.

The CDR3 loop reads CSVVPPLGAPLQETQYF. CDR3 sequence (DNA): TGCAGCGTTGTCCCCCCCTTAGGGGCCCCCCTGCAAGAGACCCAGTACTTC. The J gene is TRBJ2-5, the V gene TRBV29-1; perhaps TRBD1 as D (5 bases). Germline CDR1 and CDR2: SQVTM and ANQGSEA. V shed 4 bases and J shed 2 bases, with 23 bases lying between them. CDR3 length: 17 residues.

The J gene is TRBJ1-2, the V gene TRBV20-1, with a tentative D call TRBD1 (6 bases). CDR3 size: 11 residues. The V and J ends lost 6 bases and 8 bases respectively, with 13 bases between them. Per the germline V gene, CDR1 is DFQATT and CDR2 is SNEGSKA (reference sequence). The CDR3 loop reads CSASRTAGYTF. CDR3 bases: TGCAGTGCCTCTAGGACAGCCGGCTACACCTTC.

This rearrangement joins TRBV25-1 to TRBJ1-1; D gene uncertain. Trimming shortened V by 4 bases and J by 1 base, and 10 bases separated the two germline ends. CDR3 size: 14 residues. Germline assignment: CDR1 MGHDK and CDR2 SYGVNS. The CDR3 region has the DNA TGTGCCAGCAGTGCCCCCTTTCCGAACACTGAAGCTTTCTTT. Translated, it gives CASSAPFPNTEAFF.

This clonotype showed up many times. The rearrangement links TRBV7-8 to TRBJ2-3; D may be TRBD2 (5 bases). The V end lost 7 bases, the J end lost 0 bases, and 17 bases lay between the germline ends. Germline CDR1 SGHVS, CDR2 FQNEAQ. The CDR3 has 16 residues. The CDR3 reads CASKKRGPLSTDTQYF. In nucleotides, the CDR3 is TGTGCCAGCAAAAAACGCGGGCCTCTTAGCACAGATACGCAGTATTTT.

This clonotype was detected ten times or more. V gene TRBV12-3 or TRBV12-4 combines with J gene TRBJ2-4; D may correspond to TRBD1 or TRBD2 (5 bases each). The CDR3 runs 13 residues. V was trimmed by 5 bases and J by 5 bases, leaving 10 bases between them. CDR3 in DNA: TGTGCCAGCAGTCCCCCGGGGCAAAACATTCAGTACTTC. As protein: CASSPPGQNIQYF.

This clonotype was counted a few times. The chain employs TRBV29-1 and TRBJ2-5; 7 bases align to TRBD1. J gave up 2 bases and V 7 bases, and 7 bases lay outside the gene matches. Germline CDR1 and CDR2: SQVTM and ANQGSEA. The CDR3 has 13 residues. The chain's CDR3 is CSAADREQETQYF. The CDR3 coding sequence is TGCAGCGCCGCCGACAGGGAACAAGAGACCCAGTACTTC.

The rearrangement uses TRBV5-6 and TRBJ2-3, with 14 bases aligning to TRBD2. The CDR3 extends over 16 amino acids. CDR1 is SGHDT and CDR2 is YYEEEE in the germline V gene. V lost 4 bases to trimming and J lost 3 bases; unmatched junction nucleotides: 4. The CDR3 reads CASSGTSGRWTDTQYF. CDR3 sequence (DNA): TGTGCCAGCAGCGGGACTAGCGGGAGATGGACAGATACGCAGTATTTT.

This clonotype appeared many times. The chain combines TRBV19 with TRBJ1-1; no reliable D call. Germline CDR1 and CDR2: LNHDA and SQIVND (reference sequence). Trimming took 5 bases from V and 7 from J, leaving 23 bases between them. CDR3 length: 16 amino acids. CDR3 amino acids: CASSPRRGQRLNEAFF. The CDR3 nucleotides are TGTGCCAGTAGTCCCCGCCGCGGGCAAAGATTAAATGAAGCTTTCTTT.

This clonotype was picked up many times. The chain has TRBV29-1 and TRBJ2-5, with D possibly TRBD1 on 7 matching bases. This CDR3 has 10 amino acids. Germline V lookup: CDR1 SQVTM, CDR2 ANQGSEA. Trimming cost V 3 bases and J 9 bases, with 8 bases left between them. DNA for the CDR3: TGCAGCGTTGACAGGGGGGCCCAGTACTTC. The encoded protein is CSVDRGAQYF.

The V gene is TRBV5-1, the J gene TRBJ1-6; 7 nucleotides line up with TRBD1. This CDR3 has 15 residues. J lost 10 bases, V lost 1 base, and 8 bases had no gene match. The germline CDR1 and CDR2 sequences are SGHRS and YFSETQ. CDR3 protein: CASSLHRGIESPLHF. Here the CDR3 DNA reads TGCGCCAGCAGCTTGCACAGGGGTATCGAATCACCCCTCCACTTT.

There are a few counts of this clonotype. V and J are TRBV13 and TRBJ2-4; D tentatively reads TRBD1 or TRBD2 (5 bases each). V was pared by 5 bases and J by 3 bases, with 14 bases between. This CDR3 has 15 amino acids. Germline lookup yields CDR1 PRHDT and CDR2 FYEKMQ (reference sequence). In DNA form, the CDR3 reads TGTGCCAGCAGCCCACGTCGGGGCGGCAAAAACATTCAGTACTTC. Amino acid sequence: CASSPRRGGKNIQYF. Variable domain in full (rest from reference TRBV13 and TRBJ2-4): AAGVIQSPRHLIKEKRETATLKCYPIPRHDTVYWYQQGPGQDPQFLISFYEKMQSDKGSIPDRFSAQQFSDYHSELNMSSLELGDSALYFCASSPRRGGKNIQYFGAGTRLSVL.

Ten or more counts support this clonotype. This sequence joins TRBV11-2 and TRBJ2-5; unclear D gene. This CDR3 has 13 amino acids. Trimming stripped 5 bases from V and 4 bases from J, with 11 bases between. Germline loops: CDR1 SGHAT, CDR2 FQNNGV. As DNA, the CDR3 is TGTGCCAGCAGCCCGCGTAGCATAGAGACCCAGTACTTC. It translates to CASSPRSIETQYF.